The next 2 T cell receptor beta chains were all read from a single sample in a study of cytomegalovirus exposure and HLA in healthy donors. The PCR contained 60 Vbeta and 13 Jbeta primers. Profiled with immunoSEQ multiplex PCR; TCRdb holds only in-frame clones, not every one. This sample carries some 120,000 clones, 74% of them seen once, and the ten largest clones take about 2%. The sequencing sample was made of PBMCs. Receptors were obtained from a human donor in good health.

CDR3 nucleotides: TGTGCCAGCGCCGGGACTCCCACCACAGATACGCAGTATTTT. Encoded protein: CASAGTPTTDTQYF. This chain joins TRBV28 and TRBJ2-3; TRBD2 is a possible D gene (6 bases). Between the trimmed V and J ends, which lost 8 bases and 2 bases, there was a span of 14 bases. This CDR3 has 14 amino acids. Looked up from germline, CDR1 is MDHEN and CDR2 is SYDVKM.

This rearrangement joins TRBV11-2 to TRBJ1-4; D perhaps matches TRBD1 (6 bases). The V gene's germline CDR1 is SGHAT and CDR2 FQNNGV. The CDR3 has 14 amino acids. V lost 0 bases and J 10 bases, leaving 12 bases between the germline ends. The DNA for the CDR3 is TGTGCCAGCAGCTTAGATCTTGAGGGGGTAAAACTGTTTTTT. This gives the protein CASSLDLEGVKLFF.